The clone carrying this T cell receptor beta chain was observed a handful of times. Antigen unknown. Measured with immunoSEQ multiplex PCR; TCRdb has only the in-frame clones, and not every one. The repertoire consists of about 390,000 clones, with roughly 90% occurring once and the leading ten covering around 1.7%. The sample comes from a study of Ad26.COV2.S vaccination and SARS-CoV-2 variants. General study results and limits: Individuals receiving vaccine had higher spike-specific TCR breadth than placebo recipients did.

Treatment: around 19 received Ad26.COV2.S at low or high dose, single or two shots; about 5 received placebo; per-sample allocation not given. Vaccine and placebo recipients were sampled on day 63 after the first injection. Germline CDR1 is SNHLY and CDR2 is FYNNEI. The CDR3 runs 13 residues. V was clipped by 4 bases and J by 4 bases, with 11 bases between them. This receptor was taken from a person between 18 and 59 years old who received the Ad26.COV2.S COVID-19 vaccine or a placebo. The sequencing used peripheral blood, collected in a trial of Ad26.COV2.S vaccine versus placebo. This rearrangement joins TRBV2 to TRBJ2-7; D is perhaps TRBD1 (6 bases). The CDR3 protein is CASSGIQGYEQYF. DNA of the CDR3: TGTGCCAGCAGTGGAATCCAGGGGTACGAGCAGTACTTC. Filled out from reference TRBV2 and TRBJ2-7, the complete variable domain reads EPEVTQTPSHQVTQMGQEVILRCVPISNHLYFYWYRQILGQKVEFLVSFYNNEISEKSEIFDDQFSVERPDGSNFTLKIRSTKLEDSAMYFCASSGIQGYEQYFGPGTRLTVT.